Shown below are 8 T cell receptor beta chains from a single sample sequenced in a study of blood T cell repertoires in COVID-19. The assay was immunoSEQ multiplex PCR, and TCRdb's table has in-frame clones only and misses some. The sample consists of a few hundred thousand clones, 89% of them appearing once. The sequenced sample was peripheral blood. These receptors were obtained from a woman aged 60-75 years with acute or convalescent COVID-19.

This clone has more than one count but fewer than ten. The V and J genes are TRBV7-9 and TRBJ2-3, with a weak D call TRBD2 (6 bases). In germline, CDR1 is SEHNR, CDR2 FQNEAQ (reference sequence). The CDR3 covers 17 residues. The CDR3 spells CESRARDRLVNSDTQYF. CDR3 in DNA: TGTGAATCTCGGGCCCGAGATAGACTAGTAAACTCAGATACGCAGTATTTT.

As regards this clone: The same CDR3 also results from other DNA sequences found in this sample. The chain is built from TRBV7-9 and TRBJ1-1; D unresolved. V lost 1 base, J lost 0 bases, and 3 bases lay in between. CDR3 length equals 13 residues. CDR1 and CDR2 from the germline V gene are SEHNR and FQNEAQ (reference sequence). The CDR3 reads CASSLDMNTEAFF. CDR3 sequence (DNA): TGTGCCAGCAGCTTAGACATGAACACTGAAGCTTTCTTT.

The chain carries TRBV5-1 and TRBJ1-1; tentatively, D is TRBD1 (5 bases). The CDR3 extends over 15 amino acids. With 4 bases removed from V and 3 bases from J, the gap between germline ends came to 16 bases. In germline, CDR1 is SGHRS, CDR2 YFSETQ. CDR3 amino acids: CASSPGAARDTEAFF. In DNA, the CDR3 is TGCGCCAGCAGCCCTGGGGCGGCCAGGGACACTGAAGCTTTCTTT. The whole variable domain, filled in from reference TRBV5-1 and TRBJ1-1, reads KAGVTQTPRYLIKTRGQQVTLSCSPISGHRSVSWYQQTPGQGLQFLFEYFSETQRNKGNFPGRFSGRQFSNSRSEMNVSTLELGDSALYLCASSPGAARDTEAFFGQGTRLTVV.

The CDR3 DNA is TGTGCCAGCAGCTTAGCGGGCCGACAGAACACCGGGGAGCTGTTTTTT. Its protein product is CASSLAGRQNTGELFF. This sequence joins TRBV7-9 and TRBJ2-2; D ambiguous. V shed 0 bases and J shed 1 base, with 9 bases lying between them. The CDR3 runs to 16 residues. Germline loops: CDR1 SEHNR, CDR2 FQNEAQ (reference sequence).

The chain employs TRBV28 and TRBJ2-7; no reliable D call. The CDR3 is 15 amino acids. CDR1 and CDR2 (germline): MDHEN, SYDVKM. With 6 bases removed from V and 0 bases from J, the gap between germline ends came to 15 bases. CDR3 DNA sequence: TGTGCCAGCAGGCATCGCGGATCTGCCTCCTACGAGCAGTACTTC. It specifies CASRHRGSASYEQYF.

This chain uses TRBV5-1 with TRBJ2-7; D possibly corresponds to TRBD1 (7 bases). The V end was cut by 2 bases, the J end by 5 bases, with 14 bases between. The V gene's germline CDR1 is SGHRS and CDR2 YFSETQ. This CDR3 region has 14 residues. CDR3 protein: CASSFGGGGDEQYF. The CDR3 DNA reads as TGCGCCAGCAGCTTTGGCGGAGGGGGCGACGAGCAGTACTTC.

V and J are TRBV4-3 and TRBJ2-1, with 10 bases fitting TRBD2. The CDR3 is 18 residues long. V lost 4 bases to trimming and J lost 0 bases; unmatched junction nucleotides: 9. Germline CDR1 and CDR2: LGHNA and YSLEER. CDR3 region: CASSPRAGGPNSYNEQFF. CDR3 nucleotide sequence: TGCGCCAGCAGCCCGAGAGCGGGAGGGCCGAACTCCTACAATGAGCAGTTCTTC.

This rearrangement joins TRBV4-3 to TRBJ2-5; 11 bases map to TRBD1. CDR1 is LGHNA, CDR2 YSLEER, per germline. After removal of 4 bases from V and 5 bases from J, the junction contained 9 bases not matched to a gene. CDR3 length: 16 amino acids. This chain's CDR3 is CASSPRTGGGQETQYF. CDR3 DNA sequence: TGCGCCAGCAGCCCACGGACAGGGGGCGGTCAGGAGACCCAGTACTTC.